A single sample is the source of the 15 T cell receptor beta chains below, sequenced in a study of beta chain features in type 1 diabetes. The authors reverse transcribed all of the isolated RNA, so sequencing captured expressed TCRB transcripts. The method was immunoSEQ multiplex PCR; TCRdb's version includes in-frame clones alone and lacks a portion of them. Here the sample spans approximately 170,000 clones, roughly 9% being singletons. The material sequenced was central memory CD4+ T cells from blood. These receptors came from a woman aged 18 to 35 in good health.

This clone has just a few counts. The V and J genes are TRBV5-1 and TRBJ1-4, with 9 positions matching TRBD1. Germline V gives CDR1 SGHRS, CDR2 YFSETQ. The J segment lost 8 bases and the V segment lost 4 bases, leaving 6 bases of the junction unmatched. This CDR3 has 14 residues. The CDR3 region is CASSTGQGREKLFF. Written as DNA, the CDR3 is TGCGCCAGCAGCACGGGACAGGGACGCGAAAAACTGTTTTTT. Together with reference TRBV5-1 and TRBJ1-4, the CDR3 gives the full variable domain: KAGVTQTPRYLIKTRGQQVTLSCSPISGHRSVSWYQQTPGQGLQFLFEYFSETQRNKGNFPGRFSGRQFSNSRSEMNVSTLELGDSALYLCASSTGQGREKLFFGSGTQLSVL.

The sample holds a few counts of this clone. The rearrangement uses TRBV11-2 and TRBJ2-7; 8 bases agree with TRBD1. The trim removed 5 bases at V and 3 bases at J, leaving 9 bases unmatched. CDR1 and CDR2 (germline): SGHAT, FQNNGV. This CDR3 has 15 residues. CDR3 region: CASSPKAGQGYEQYF. Here the CDR3 DNA reads TGTGCCAGCAGCCCTAAGGCCGGACAGGGCTACGAGCAGTACTTC.

In its sample, this clone was seen a few times. This chain connects TRBV30 to TRBJ2-7; TRBD2 matches 11 bases. V lost 8 bases, J lost 6 bases, and 12 bases stayed unmatched. From germline, CDR1 is GTSNPN and CDR2 SVGIG (reference sequence). The CDR3 length is 14 residues. CDR3 DNA sequence: TGTGCCCTACAGACTAGCGGGATCAGGGGCGAGCAGTACTTC. Protein: CALQTSGIRGEQYF. The whole variable domain, filled in from reference TRBV30 and TRBJ2-7, reads SQTIHQWPATLVQPVGSPLSLECTVEGTSNPNLYWYRQAAGRGLQLLFYSVGIGQISSEVPQNLSASRPQDRQFILSSKKLLLSDSGFYLCALQTSGIRGEQYFGPGTRLTVT.

The chain joins TRBV2 to TRBJ1-2; D possibly corresponds to TRBD1 (6 bases). Germline values: CDR1 SNHLY, CDR2 FYNNEI. The length of the CDR3 is 13 residues. The V gene lost 6 bases and the J gene lost 4 bases, with 12 bases spanning the gap. CDR3 DNA sequence: TGTGCCAGCAGCCCACAGGGTGGCTATGGCTACACCTTC. It translates to CASSPQGGYGYTF.

The chain is built from TRBV7-9 and TRBJ2-1, with 10 positions matching TRBD2. V lost 3 bases to trimming and J lost 8 bases; unmatched junction nucleotides: 7. CDR3 length: 15 residues. From germline, CDR1 is SEHNR and CDR2 FQNEAQ (reference sequence). CDR3 in DNA: TGTGCCAGCAGCTTCGGACTAGCGGTCGGGGATGAGCAGTTCTTC. It codes for CASSFGLAVGDEQFF.

This clone was picked up a small number of times. Other DNA sequences of this sample code for an identical CDR3. The chain uses TRBV18 and TRBJ1-1; unclear D gene. The V gene lost 5 bases and the J gene lost 2 bases, with 6 bases spanning the gap. Germline V gives CDR1 KGHSH, CDR2 LQKENI. The CDR3 totals 12 residues. CDR3 DNA: TGTGCCAGCTCAGGGCTAAACACTGAAGCTTTCTTT. Translated: CASSGLNTEAFF.

This clone was picked up a small number of times. The V gene is TRBV5-1, the J gene TRBJ2-1; 7 bases fit TRBD2. CDR3 length: 17 amino acids. J lost 4 bases, V lost 0 bases, and 10 bases had no gene match. Germline CDR1 SGHRS, CDR2 YFSETQ. In nucleotides, the CDR3 is TGCGCCAGCAGCTTGGGAGAAACCGGCGGGGGTTACAATGAGCAGTTCTTC. It codes for CASSLGETGGGYNEQFF. The full variable domain, completed using reference TRBV5-1 and TRBJ2-1, is KAGVTQTPRYLIKTRGQQVTLSCSPISGHRSVSWYQQTPGQGLQFLFEYFSETQRNKGNFPGRFSGRQFSNSRSEMNVSTLELGDSALYLCASSLGETGGGYNEQFFGPGTRLTVL.

The gene calls are TRBV2 and TRBJ1-5; the D gene is possibly TRBD1 (5 bases). The germline gives CDR1 SNHLY, CDR2 FYNNEI. The V and J ends lost 6 bases and 11 bases respectively, with 14 bases between them. The CDR3 contains 12 residues. This CDR3 reads CASSHPGGAQHF. The CDR3 bases are TGTGCCAGCAGCCACCCCGGGGGGGCCCAGCATTTT.

This clone turned up a few times. The gene calls are TRBV29-1 and TRBJ2-1, with 14 bases that match TRBD2. The length of the CDR3 is 18 residues. V shed 6 bases and J 4 bases; nucleotides not matched to a gene: 14. Looked up from germline, CDR1 is SQVTM and CDR2 is ANQGSEA. The CDR3 is CSVDPGLAGGWRYNEQFF. The CDR3 nucleotides are TGCAGCGTCGACCCTGGACTAGCGGGAGGATGGCGGTACAATGAGCAGTTCTTC.

The sample holds a few counts of this clone. This chain links TRBV4-2 with TRBJ2-3, with a possible D match to TRBD2 (6 bases). The V end was cut by 5 bases, the J end by 0 bases, with 9 bases between. This CDR3 comprises 14 residues. Per germline, CDR1 LGHNA and CDR2 YNFKEQ. CDR3 in DNA: TGTGCCAGCAGCTGGGACTTCAGCACAGATACGCAGTATTTT. Translation: CASSWDFSTDTQYF.

CDR3 bases: TGTGCCAGCAGCGTGACTAGCGGTAGCTCCTACGAGCAGTACTTC. Translation gives CASSVTSGSSYEQYF. V is TRBV2 and J is TRBJ2-7, with 9 bases lining up with TRBD2. The CDR3 sequence is 15 residues long. Germline loops: CDR1 SNHLY, CDR2 FYNNEI. J lost 0 bases, V lost 6 bases, and 6 bases had no gene match.

This chain uses TRBV11-2 with TRBJ1-6; a possible D gene is TRBD1 (5 bases). CDR1 and CDR2 (germline): SGHAT, FQNNGV. Trimming stripped 5 bases from V and 11 bases from J, with 13 bases between. The CDR3 runs to 13 residues. CDR3 sequence reads: CASSLGGGTPLHF. The DNA for the CDR3 is TGTGCCAGCAGCCTCGGGGGGGGTACACCCCTCCACTTT.

This sequence joins TRBV4-1 and TRBJ2-4; D remains unclear. V dropped 3 bases and J dropped 0 bases, with 3 bases sitting between them. Germline values: CDR1 MGHRA, CDR2 YSYEKL. The CDR3 runs 13 residues. CDR3: CASSHLAKNIQYF. CDR3 bases: TGCGCCAGCAGCCACTTAGCCAAAAACATTCAGTACTTC.

This chain links TRBV5-1 with TRBJ2-3; D gene uncertain. The CDR3 sequence is 16 residues long. The V gene's germline CDR1 is SGHRS and CDR2 YFSETQ. The V end was cut by 2 bases, the J end by 4 bases, with 17 bases between. The CDR3 reads CASSFPSYGGADTQYF. CDR3 nucleotide sequence: TGCGCCAGCAGCTTTCCTTCATACGGCGGAGCAGATACGCAGTATTTT.

This chain uses TRBV9 with TRBJ1-2; D is undetermined. The V gene's germline CDR1 is SGDLS and CDR2 YYNGEE. The V end was cut by 4 bases, the J end by 4 bases, with 11 bases between. This CDR3 spans 13 amino acids. For the CDR3, the DNA is TGTGCCAGCAGCCCGGGAGACCGCTATGGCTACACCTTC. This sequence encodes CASSPGDRYGYTF. Filled out from reference TRBV9 and TRBJ1-2, the complete variable domain reads DSGVTQTPKHLITATGQRVTLRCSPRSGDLSVYWYQQSLDQGLQFLIQYYNGEERAKGNILERFSAQQFPDLHSELNLSSLELGDSALYFCASSPGDRYGYTFGSGTRLTVV.